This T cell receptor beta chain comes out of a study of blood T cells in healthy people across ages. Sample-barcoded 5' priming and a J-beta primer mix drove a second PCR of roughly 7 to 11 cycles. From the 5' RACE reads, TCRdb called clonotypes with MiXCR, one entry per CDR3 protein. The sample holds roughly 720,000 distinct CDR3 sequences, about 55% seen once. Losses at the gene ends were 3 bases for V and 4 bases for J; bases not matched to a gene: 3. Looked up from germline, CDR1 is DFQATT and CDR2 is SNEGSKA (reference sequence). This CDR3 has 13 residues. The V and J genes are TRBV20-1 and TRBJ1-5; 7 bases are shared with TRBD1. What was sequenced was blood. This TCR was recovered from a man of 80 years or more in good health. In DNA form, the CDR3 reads TGCAGTGCTAGGACAGGGAGTAATCAGCCCCAGCATTTT. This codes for CSARTGSNQPQHF.